Listed below are T cell receptor beta chains from one sample, sequenced in a study of T cell changes during pregnancy in multiple sclerosis. The method was immunoSEQ multiplex PCR; TCRdb's version includes in-frame clones alone and lacks a portion of them. The sample has approximately 46,000 clones; more than 85% are singletons. Source: CD8+ T cells from peripheral blood mononuclear cells, taken after pregnancy. The receptors originated from a female donor with multiple sclerosis, enrolled in a pregnancy study. The CDR3 runs from the conserved cysteine through the conserved F or W. Each record gives: clone size, V gene, J gene, D gene, CDR3 DNA, CDR3 protein. The D gene is left open where the match is weak. Some rows mark clone size as missing; the rest say once, few, many or name a class of expanded clone.

>NA|TRBV7-6|TRBJ2-5|NA
TGTGCCAGCAGCTTAGCAGGGGATCCCTACCAAGAGACCCAGTACTTC
CASSLAGDPYQETQYF
>few|TRBV30|TRBJ2-1|TRBD2
TGTGCCTGGAGTGGCCCTAGCGGGATTGCAGCTGAGCAGTTCTTC
CAWSGPSGIAAEQFF
>once|TRBV6-1|TRBJ2-4|NA
TGTGCCAGCAGTACTCTAACGGGTACGGACATTCAGTACTTC
CASSTLTGTDIQYF
>NA|TRBV7-7|TRBJ2-5|NA
TGTGCCAGCAGCCCGCGGGACAGTCAAGAGACCCAGTACTTC
CASSPRDSQETQYF
>NA|TRBV6-1|TRBJ1-1|NA
TGTGCCAGCAGTGAAATCGGCGCAGGGCCGAACACTGAAGCTTTCTTT
CASSEIGAGPNTEAFF
>once|TRBV28|TRBJ2-1|NA
TGTGCCAGCAGCCCCCTGCTTAAACGGGAATACAATGAGCAGTTCTTC
CASSPLLKREYNEQFF
>NA|TRBV6-4|TRBJ2-3|TRBD1
TGTGCCAGCAGCCCGGACAGGGACACAGATACGCAGTATTTT
CASSPDRDTDTQYF
>NA|TRBV6-5|TRBJ2-7|NA
TGTGCCAGCAGTTACAGGCAGGGGAAGGTGGAGCAGTACTTC
CASSYRQGKVEQYF
>NA|TRBV5-8|TRBJ2-7|NA
TGTGCCAGCAGCTTGGAAACAAACTCGGGACATAGCTCCTACGAGCAGTACTTC
CASSLETNSGHSSYEQYF
>NA|TRBV7-2|TRBJ2-7|TRBD2
TGTGCCAGCAGCTTACCTTCGGGGGGGACACCGTCCTACGAGCAGTACTTC
CASSLPSGGTPSYEQYF
>NA|TRBV9|TRBJ2-7|TRBD2
TGTGCCAGCAGCGTATCGGGAGGTTCCAACTACTACGAGCAGTACTTC
CASSVSGGSNYYEQYF
>NA|TRBV11-3|TRBJ1-3|NA
TGTGCCAGCAGCTTAGTGGGCTGGTTCAGAGACTCTGGAAACACCATATATTTT
CASSLVGWFRDSGNTIYF
>NA|TRBV2|TRBJ2-1|TRBD2
TGTGCCAGCAGACTAGCGGGGGGCCTCAATGAGCAGTTCTTC
CASRLAGGLNEQFF
>NA|TRBV5-1|TRBJ2-7|NA
TGCGCCAGCAGCCCCGCGGTAGCGGAACCCTACGAGCAGTACTTC
CASSPAVAEPYEQYF
>NA|TRBV6-5|TRBJ2-2|TRBD2
TGTGCCAGCAGGATAGCGGGGGGGCCCCCCGGGGAGCTGTTTTTT
CASRIAGGPPGELFF
>NA|TRBV11-1|TRBJ1-1|NA
TGTGCCAGCAGCTGGGGCCGAAACACTGAAGCTTTCTTT
CASSWGRNTEAFF
>NA|TRBV4-1|TRBJ2-7|NA
TGCGCCAGCAGCCAAGAACCTAGCGCCTACGAGCAGTACTTC
CASSQEPSAYEQYF
>once|TRBV27|TRBJ1-1|NA
TGTGCCAGCAGTCCGAGGACGGAGGGAAGGGGTATACCGAACACTGAAGCTTTCTTT
CASSPRTEGRGIPNTEAFF
>NA|TRBV15|TRBJ1-2|TRBD1
TGTGCCACCAGCAGCCGGGACAGAGACTATGGCTACACCTTC
CATSSRDRDYGYTF
>NA|TRBV5-1|TRBJ2-7|NA
TGCGCCAGCAGCCTTCGACAGAGCTCCTACGAGCAGTACTTC
CASSLRQSSYEQYF
>NA|TRBV4-2|TRBJ2-3|TRBD2
TGTGCCAGCAGCCAAGAATACGGGACTAGAACAGATACGCAGTATTTT
CASSQEYGTRTDTQYF
>NA|TRBV4-3|TRBJ2-7|TRBD2
TGCGCCAGCAGCCCCGGCGGGGGAACCTACGAGCAGTACTTC
CASSPGGGTYEQYF
>NA|TRBV27|TRBJ2-7|TRBD1
TGTGCCAGCAGTACCAGACTCGGACAGGACTACGAGCAGTACTTC
CASSTRLGQDYEQYF
>NA|TRBV19|TRBJ2-1|NA
TGTGCCAGTAGTATTGGCGCTAGCTCCTACAATGAGCAGTTCTTC
CASSIGASSYNEQFF
>NA|TRBV19|TRBJ1-2|NA
TGTGCCAGTAGTATTTTTACGGGTAGGGGCTACACCTTC
CASSIFTGRGYTF
>NA|TRBV29-1|TRBJ2-1|TRBD1
TGCAGCGTGGAGGGACAGGGCTCCTACAATGAGCAGTTCTTC
CSVEGQGSYNEQFF
>NA|TRBV13|TRBJ2-7|NA
TGTGCCAGCAGCTCCGGGGGAAAGGGAGACTACGAGCAGTACTTC
CASSSGGKGDYEQYF
>NA|TRBV29-1|TRBJ2-7|NA
TGCAGCGGCGGTTCGCGGGGCGAGCAGTACTTC
CSGGSRGEQYF
>NA|TRBV5-1|TRBJ2-7|TRBD2
TGCGCCAGCAGCTGGACTAGCGGGAGTGACGAGCAGTACTTC
CASSWTSGSDEQYF